Following are 7 T cell receptor beta chains from one sample sequenced in a study of shared clonotypes between healthy human individuals. Assay used: immunoSEQ multiplex PCR; TCRdb lists only in-frame clones, some missing. Among roughly 660,000 clones listed, 90% were seen once. Input material: memory CD8+ T cells from PBMCs. Subset defined: CD45RO+ cells pooled with CCR7-negative TemRA cells. The receptors stem from a man in his late teens or twenties in good health. Some clones in this sample may be carry-over from other donors' samples.

The gene calls are TRBV5-6 and TRBJ2-7; 7 positions match TRBD2. The CDR3 covers 15 residues. Germline CDR1 SGHDT, CDR2 YYEEEE. V lost 8 bases and J lost 2; bases outside the gene matches: 13. Written as DNA, the CDR3 is TGTGCCAGTATGGGAGGGACCGGCCCGGCCTACGAGCAGTACTTC. This translates into CASMGGTGPAYEQYF.

This clone was counted a single time. The chain joins TRBV4-1 to TRBJ2-5, with D hard to call. With the DNA end fitting TRBJ2-7 better, the J assignment may be wrong. The CDR3 is 13 amino acids. Germline V gene sequence: CDR1 MGHRA, CDR2 YSYEKL. DNA for the CDR3: TGCGCCAGCAGCCAAGACGTACGGAACGAGCAGTACTTC. Translation: CASSQDVRNEQYF.

The gene calls are TRBV7-9 and TRBJ1-1; D not certain. There are 14 residues in the CDR3. The germline gives CDR1 SEHNR, CDR2 FQNEAQ (reference sequence). The V gene lost 0 bases and the J gene lost 8 bases, with 13 bases spanning the gap. CDR3: CASSLAGRWLEAFF. As DNA, the CDR3 is TGTGCCAGCAGCTTAGCTGGGCGATGGTTGGAAGCTTTCTTT.

The chain recombines TRBV9 with TRBJ2-3; D gene ambiguous. V was cut by 0 bases and J by 1 base, with 6 bases left in between. CDR3 length: 14 amino acids. CDR1 is SGDLS, CDR2 YYNGEE, per germline. CDR3 sequence (DNA): TGTGCCAGCAGCGTAGGACATCGCACAGATACGCAGTATTTT. Protein sequence: CASSVGHRTDTQYF.

This chain uses TRBV11-3 with TRBJ2-5; D is unclear. V gave up 5 bases and J gave up 3 bases, with 10 bases separating them. In germline, CDR1 is SGHNT, CDR2 YENEEA. The CDR3 extends over 13 amino acids. CDR3 in amino acids: CASSHRTKETQYF. The CDR3, as DNA: TGTGCCAGCAGCCATCGGACCAAAGAGACCCAGTACTTC.

The chain combines TRBV25-1 with TRBJ2-1; D is ambiguous. Trimming shortened V by 3 bases and J by 9 bases, and 15 bases separated the two germline ends. CDR3 length: 14 amino acids. Germline V gives CDR1 MGHDK, CDR2 SYGVNS. The CDR3 reads CASSDLKGTIEQFF. CDR3 bases: TGTGCCAGCAGTGACCTAAAGGGCACAATTGAGCAGTTCTTC.

The chain employs TRBV9 and TRBJ2-3; TRBD2 matches 11 bases. V was pared by 0 bases and J by 4 bases, with 7 bases of the junction left unmatched. The CDR3 runs 17 residues. CDR1 and CDR2 (germline): SGDLS, YYNGEE. CDR3 nucleotide sequence: TGTGCCAGCAGCGTAGCCGCTAGCGGGAGGATCTCAGATACGCAGTATTTT. Amino acids: CASSVAASGRISDTQYF.